This TCR beta chain was documented in a study of regulatory T cells in long-lasting Graves disease listed by TCRdb under 2021. Notes on the research overall: In the newly diagnosed Graves' disease group, patients had been taking antithyroid drugs for less than 3 months. Patients with persistent Graves' disease were compared with patients with newly diagnosed Graves' disease using TCR sequencing and RNA sequencing of peripheral blood. The study took place in China and was registered as a clinical trial. A total of about 35 samples underwent TCR sequencing, from about 13 patients with persistent Graves' disease and about 20 patients with newly diagnosed Graves' disease. Overall study results and their limits: As a limitation, the authors acknowledged that the small sample size may reduce accuracy. A larger number of public clonotypes was shared among persistent patients (around 2,700) than among newly diagnosed patients (more than 850). Because the primary lesion, thyroid tissue, could not be accessed, the study looked at peripheral blood alone. TRBV28, TRBJ1-2 and TRBJ2-5 were preferentially used in persistent disease, while TRBV20-1 and TRBJ2-1 were favored in newly diagnosed disease. Compared with newly diagnosed patients, patients with persistent Graves' disease had lower TCR Shannon entropy and fewer highly expanded clones, which suggests clonal expansion. Only the TCR beta chain was sequenced and analyzed.

The V end gives up 0 bases and the J end 6 bases, leaving 6 bases in the junction not matched to a gene. From cysteine to phenylalanine, the CDR3 is 15 amino acids long. Of the read, only the CDR3 DNA is kept; its 45 bases are in frame from base 1. Via the germline V gene (reference sequence), CDR1 is DFQATT and CDR2 SNEGSKA. Libraries were made using multiplex PCR. TCRdb shows the sequencer as Illumina HiSeq 4000. iRepertoire HTBI primers and Arm-PCR amplification of CDR3 regions were used to construct TCR beta libraries. Gel purification was performed on PCR products prior to sequencing. The authors' analysis ran thus. Gene usage analysis of CDR3 amino acid clonotypes relied on the roughly 64 TRBV and around 13 TRBJ segments identified across samples. COPE and FqMerger were used to merge the filtered high-quality paired reads into contigs. BLAST was used to align contigs to IMGT TRBV, TRBD and TRBJ reference genes, with CDR3 defined following IMGT. Any clonotype with a frequency above 0.1% was counted as a highly expanded clone. Shannon entropy was used to measure repertoire diversity, and the Gini coefficient was used to measure V-J evenness. A clonotype was considered public if more than one individual shared it. TCRdb's own reprocessing of the public reads used fastp at Q25 and MiXCR and kept productive beta chains. Records with the same CDR3 protein are collapsed into one entry carrying the most frequent genes and DNA. The V and J calls were not made by the authors but by TCRdb's processing. The sample table contains approximately 400,000 distinct CDR3 sequences; only one count was recorded for about 12% of them. Of the sample, about 20% falls within the top ten clones.

Explained via the paper, the time point label denotes: newly diagnosed GD, antithyroid drugs for less than 3 months. For both TCR sequencing and RNA sequencing, RNA was extracted from PBMCs using TRIzol. Graves' disease was diagnosed according to American Thyroid Association guidelines. Recruitment of patients was carried out at an endocrinology department in Xi'an, China. Each patient gave about 10 milliliters of peripheral blood, collected in an EDTA anticoagulant tube. PBMCs were isolated by Ficoll Paque Plus density gradient separation without further T cell sorting. An Agilent 2100 Bioanalyzer and agarose gel were used to check RNA quality, and a NanoDrop 2000 was used to measure RNA concentration. This clonotype came up many times. Which antigen it targets is not known. No much larger clonotype is one base removed from it; base qualities were not supplied. These records were also assigned to another study, of T cells in Graves' hyperthyroidism and ophthalmopathy. Taken from the second paper: Stable Graves' hyperthyroidism was defined as no progression to ophthalmopathy during 18 months of follow-up. The hyperthyroidism patients were between 18 and 65 years old and newly diagnosed, with a disease duration of less than 2 months. Patients with uncontrolled infections, other autoimmune diseases, pregnancy or lactation were excluded. Diagnoses were established on the basis of clinical symptoms, serum thyroxine and TRAb, thyroid ultrasound, and orbital computed tomography. The TCR CDR3 was subjected to a first round of RT-PCR using the HTBI primer set and the Qiagen OneStep RT-PCR kit. Most expanded thyroid clonotypes (frequency above 0.001) were also found in blood, which suggests that blood repertoires may mirror thyroid immune responses. A model built on a 13 V-J signature distinguished ophthalmopathy from stable hyperthyroidism, reaching 87.88% sensitivity and 81.08% specificity in cross-validation and 80%/75% in testing. In validation, the model predicted progression to ophthalmopathy with roughly 70% sensitivity and less than 80% specificity, a median of around 6.6 months before onset. TCR V-J signatures able to tell the groups apart were searched for in a discovery cohort of 100 patients, of whom around 42 had Graves' ophthalmopathy and about 60 had stable Graves' hyperthyroidism. Prospective prediction of ophthalmopathy was tested in an independent validation cohort consisting of fewer than 20 hyperthyroidism patients and over 15 patients who later progressed to ophthalmopathy. The roughly 91 discovery patients were randomly divided into training and test sets at a 7:3 ratio. In several Graves' hyperthyroidism patients, the study also compared T-cell repertoires from thyroid tissue with T-cell repertoires from blood. Once sampling was done, hyperthyroidism patients were given methimazole at a starting dose of 30 mg daily, whereas ophthalmopathy patients were given high-dose intravenous methylprednisolone. Libraries were constructed in a second round of multiplex PCR, after which size selection and purification were performed. Libraries were sequenced paired-end with 100 bp reads on an Illumina HiSeq2000. SOAPnuke was used to process the raw data, removing reads that contained adapters or uncalled bases, had a mean Phred below 15, or lacked an exact match to the constant primer or identifier. COPE v1.2.5 was used to merge high-quality paired reads, and clonotypes were defined as unique nucleotide sequences. MiTCR v1.1 was used to align the clonotypes against IMGT TRBV, TRBD and TRBJ reference segments. The analysis was restricted to V-J combinations with a frequency above 0.0001, which together covered 99% to 99.2% of the repertoires. A TCS score was defined as the ratio between F50 (clonal expansion) and ExV (chaos), using BLOSUM62-based TCRdist between CDR3 peptides within each V-J. Welch's t-statistics and random forest reduced 500 to 650 V-J features to 13, which were used in a naive Bayes classifier (R e1071). Sample size was not statistically predetermined, and investigators were not blinded to group allocation. TCR Vbeta CDR3 sequencing of 120 to 150 peripheral blood samples (approximately 44 ophthalmopathy, roughly 74 hyperthyroidism and around 17 progressor patients) is reported in the paper.

The material was peripheral blood mononuclear cells (PBMCs), obtained at new diagnosis, from a patient treated with antithyroid drugs. This TCR came from a woman aged 18-29 years with Graves disease. Donor details come from another sample of the same person, matched by shared clones. The chain was built from TRBV20-1 and TRBJ2-1; 9 central nucleotides agree with TRBD2. This receptor carries the CDR3 CSARDRREGLNEQFF. Read as DNA, the sequence is TGCAGTGCTAGAGATCGGCGGGAGGGCCTCAATGAGCAGTTCTTC.